These 20 T cell receptor beta chains were sequenced from one sample in a study of OX40 agonist ivuxolimab in advanced cancers. Repertoires were generated with immunoSEQ multiplex PCR, while TCRdb's copy carries only in-frame clones and drops some. The sample carries fewer than 85,000 clones, around 93% recorded once. Sequencing used CD4+ or CD8+ T cells sorted from blood, obtained in a trial of the OX40 agonist ivuxolimab. The source of these receptors is an adult with an advanced solid tumor such as melanoma, head and neck, liver or kidney cancer.

This clone came up once. The genes are TRBV5-6 and TRBJ2-7; D gene ambiguous. The CDR3 is 14 amino acids. With 5 bases removed from V and 0 bases from J, the gap between germline ends came to 12 bases. Germline V gene lookup returns CDR1 SGHDT and CDR2 YYEEEE. The DNA for the CDR3 is TGTGCCAGCAGAAGGGTCACCAGCTCCTACGAGCAGTACTTC. This gives the protein CASRRVTSSYEQYF.

The chain is built from TRBV5-6 and TRBJ2-5, with 11 nucleotides matching TRBD2. CDR1 SGHDT and CDR2 YYEEEE come from the germline V gene. The CDR3 sequence is 13 residues long. Losses at the gene ends were 4 bases for V and 5 bases for J; bases not matched to a gene: 1. The CDR3 loop is CASSPSGGETQYF. The CDR3 nucleotides are TGTGCCAGCAGCCCTAGCGGGGGGGAGACCCAGTACTTC.

This rearrangement joins TRBV25-1 to TRBJ2-3, with TRBD1 as a possible D gene (5 bases). Trimming removed 3 bases from V and 1 base from J, with 20 bases in between. The CDR3 is 18 amino acids. The germline gives CDR1 MGHDK, CDR2 SYGVNS. CDR3: CASSDPLGRTPRTDTQYF. The CDR3 DNA follows: TGTGCCAGCAGTGATCCCCTGGGGCGGACGCCCCGCACAGATACGCAGTATTTT.

The V call is TRBV15, the J call TRBJ1-6; D might be TRBD1 (6 bases). This CDR3 is built from 16 residues. CDR1 and CDR2 from the germline V gene are LNHNV and YYDKDF (reference sequence). Trimming left V 6 bases short and J 9 bases short, with 21 bases between. The CDR3 region is CATSSRQVPLISPLHF. In DNA, the CDR3 is TGTGCCACCAGTTCGCGACAGGTCCCCTTGATTTCACCCCTCCACTTT.

This rearrangement joins TRBV9 to TRBJ1-1, with 7 bases aligning to TRBD1. V shed 5 bases, J shed 8 bases, and the junction held 9 bases outside the gene matches. This CDR3 contains 13 residues. Germline V gene lookup returns CDR1 SGDLS and CDR2 YYNGEE. The CDR3 coding sequence is TGTGCCAGCAGTGCAGGGGGTCAATCCGAAGCTTTCTTT. It translates to CASSAGGQSEAFF.

The chain couples TRBV4-1 to TRBJ1-1; D is ambiguous. CDR3 size: 15 residues. The V end was cut by 4 bases, the J end by 0 bases, with 12 bases between. Germline V CDR1 and CDR2: MGHRA, YSYEKL. The CDR3 DNA reads TGCGCCAGCAGCCGGATAGTACAAATGAACACTGAAGCTTTCTTT. Encoded protein: CASSRIVQMNTEAFF.

This sequence joins TRBV9 and TRBJ1-4; 7 nucleotides match TRBD1. The CDR3 extends over 15 amino acids. Per germline, CDR1 SGDLS and CDR2 YYNGEE. V lost 4 bases and J lost 3; bases outside the gene matches: 6. The DNA for the CDR3 is TGTGCCAGCAGCCGACAGGGAGCGTCTAATGAAAAACTGTTTTTT. Protein: CASSRQGASNEKLFF.

This clone came up once. J is TRBJ2-2 and V is TRBV7-6, with no clear D. Deletions cut 6 bases from V and 9 bases from J, with 8 bases between. The CDR3 length is 11 residues. Germline assignment: CDR1 SGHVS and CDR2 FNYEAQ. CDR3 amino acids: CASRDLRELFF. The CDR3 DNA is TGTGCCAGCAGGGACCTTAGGGAGCTGTTTTTT.

To note about this clone: The identical CDR3 is also encoded by other nucleotide sequences in the sample. V usage is TRBV6-5 and J usage is TRBJ1-4; D unclear. V was cut by 0 bases and J by 6 bases, with 8 bases left in between. This CDR3 has 14 amino acids. The germline V gene has CDR1 MNHEY and CDR2 SVGAGI. CDR3 DNA: TGTGCCAGCAGTTACTCGAAGGGTTATGAAAAACTGTTTTTT. Its translation is CASSYSKGYEKLFF.

The genes are TRBV13 and TRBJ1-5; 7 nucleotides agree with TRBD1. The CDR3 sequence is 14 residues long. The junction had 4 bases not matched to a gene; V was cut back by 5 bases and J by 3 bases. The germline CDR1 and CDR2 sequences are PRHDT and FYEKMQ (reference sequence). The CDR3 DNA is TGTGCCAGCAGCAAGACAGGGCCCAATCAGCCCCAGCATTTT. Its translation is CASSKTGPNQPQHF. The full variable domain, in which reference TRBV13 and TRBJ1-5 provide the parts outside the CDR3, is AAGVIQSPRHLIKEKRETATLKCYPIPRHDTVYWYQQGPGQDPQFLISFYEKMQSDKGSIPDRFSAQQFSDYHSELNMSSLELGDSALYFCASSKTGPNQPQHFGDGTRLSIL.

The V gene is TRBV11-3, the J gene TRBJ2-3; tentatively, D is TRBD1 (6 bases). The CDR3 totals 17 residues. V was shortened by 0 bases and J by 8 bases, with 21 bases between the two germline ends. Per germline, CDR1 SGHNT and CDR2 YENEEA. The chain's CDR3 is CASSLEGTGQWPSTQYF. The CDR3 nucleotides read TGTGCCAGCAGCTTAGAAGGCACAGGGCAGTGGCCATCTACGCAGTATTTT.

The J gene is TRBJ1-1, the V gene TRBV4-1, with 7 bases lining up with TRBD1. The CDR3 loop spans 14 amino acids. V lost 0 bases to trimming and J lost 4 bases; unmatched junction nucleotides: 2. The germline V gene encodes CDR1 MGHRA and CDR2 YSYEKL. The CDR3 sequence is CASSQDRGATEAFF. DNA for the CDR3: TGCGCCAGCAGCCAAGACAGGGGGGCCACTGAAGCTTTCTTT.

The chain links TRBV9 to TRBJ1-2; TRBD1 aligns across 11 bases. The V segment lost 3 bases and the J segment 4 bases; nucleotides outside the gene matches: 5. The CDR3 length is 15 residues. Per the germline V gene, CDR1 is SGDLS and CDR2 is YYNGEE. For the CDR3, the DNA is TGTGCCAGCAGCGCTGGACAGGGGGCGGGCTATGGCTACACCTTC. It codes for CASSAGQGAGYGYTF.

The chain couples TRBV7-9 to TRBJ2-5; 9 nucleotides align to TRBD2. The CDR3 runs to 18 residues. The germline V gene encodes CDR1 SEHNR and CDR2 FQNEAQ (reference sequence). Trimming cost V 4 bases and J 4 bases; bases outside gene matches: 16. The CDR3 bases are TGTGCCAGCAGCTCAAACGGTCGTGGAGCGGGGGGTCGAGAGACCCAGTACTTC. Translating it yields CASSSNGRGAGGRETQYF.

This chain uses TRBV6-6 with TRBJ2-1, with 7 bases aligning to TRBD1. V dropped 4 bases and J dropped 5; count of bases not matched to a gene: 5. The CDR3 contains 14 residues. The germline V gene has CDR1 MNHNY and CDR2 SVGAGI (reference sequence). CDR3: CASSFPGQNNEQFF. The CDR3 nucleotides read TGTGCCAGCAGTTTCCCGGGACAGAACAATGAGCAGTTCTTC.

The chain links TRBV10-3 to TRBJ2-3; no clear D gene. V was pared by 3 bases and J by 0 bases, with 7 bases between. The CDR3 totals 14 residues. Germline assignment: CDR1 ENHRY and CDR2 SYGVKD. CDR3 protein: CAISDPGSTDTQYF. CDR3 bases: TGTGCCATCAGTGACCCCGGGAGCACAGATACGCAGTATTTT.

This chain's CDR3 is CASSSSAGLDEQFF. Here the CDR3 DNA reads TGCGCCAGCAGCTCTTCGGCAGGGCTGGATGAGCAGTTCTTC. The gene calls are TRBV5-1 and TRBJ2-1, with D possibly matching TRBD1 (5 bases). Germline CDR1 is SGHRS and CDR2 is YFSETQ. CDR3 length equals 14 residues. V was trimmed by 3 bases and J by 8 bases, leaving 15 bases between them.

The chain couples TRBV9 to TRBJ2-3; 8 positions agree with TRBD2. The CDR3 sequence is 18 residues long. Trimming cost V 0 bases and J 2 bases; bases outside gene matches: 11. The germline V gene has CDR1 SGDLS and CDR2 YYNGEE. CDR3 DNA sequence: TGTGCCAGCAGCGTAGGCGGGGGGAATGCAGGCCTCACAGATACGCAGTATTTT. Translated, it gives CASSVGGGNAGLTDTQYF.

The chain combines TRBV7-8 with TRBJ1-4, with a tentative D call TRBD1 (6 bases). There are 15 residues in the CDR3. V lost 3 bases and J 4 bases, leaving 12 bases between the germline ends. Germline CDR1 and CDR2: SGHVS and FQNEAQ. The CDR3 bases are TGTGCCAGCAGCTTCAATACAGGGATTAATGAAAAACTGTTTTTT. Amino acid sequence: CASSFNTGINEKLFF.

The chain joins TRBV9 to TRBJ1-3; a weak D match, TRBD1 (6 bases). Germline V lookup: CDR1 SGDLS, CDR2 YYNGEE. This CDR3 contains 15 residues. Trimming pared 0 bases from V and 4 bases from J, leaving 11 bases between. CDR3 loop: CASSVDSGAGNTIYF. CDR3 coding DNA: TGTGCCAGCAGCGTAGATTCAGGGGCCGGAAACACCATATATTTT. Using reference TRBV9 and TRBJ1-3 for the parts outside the CDR3, the full variable domain is DSGVTQTPKHLITATGQRVTLRCSPRSGDLSVYWYQQSLDQGLQFLIQYYNGEERAKGNILERFSAQQFPDLHSELNLSSLELGDSALYFCASSVDSGAGNTIYFGEGSWLTVV.